This TCR beta chain was identified during a study of cytomegalovirus exposure and HLA in healthy donors. Worth noting for this clone: Its antigen is not known.

The germline CDR1 and CDR2 sequences are SQVTM and ANQGSEA. The CDR3 has 13 residues. The junction had 6 bases not matched to a gene; V was cut back by 4 bases and J by 8 bases. 13 Jbeta primers and 60 Vbeta primers were used for the PCR. This table comes from immunoSEQ multiplex PCR, and its TCRdb copy is limited to in-frame clones, with some not included. The data show approximately 130,000 clones, roughly three quarters seen once. General study results and limits: In a later analysis, TCR beta V- and J-gene trimming was associated with a missense DCLRE1C variant.

The chain employs TRBV29-1 and TRBJ1-2, with TRBD1 matching 11 bases. The sample consisted of PBMCs. The source is a woman aged 40-49 years in good health and CMV-seronegative. This CDR3 is CSVVGQGAWGYTF. The DNA of the CDR3 is TGCAGCGTTGTCGGACAGGGGGCTTGGGGCTACACCTTC.